The next 26 T cell receptor beta chains were all read from a single sample in a study of cytomegalovirus exposure and HLA in healthy donors. Both 60 Vbeta primers and 13 Jbeta primers went into the PCR. The table came from immunoSEQ multiplex PCR; TCRdb's copy has only in-frame clones and leaves some out. Of roughly 120,000 clones listed, around 78% are singletons. Material: PBMCs. The source of these receptors is a man aged 50 to 60 in good health and CMV-seronegative.

The chain employs TRBV6-6 and TRBJ2-1; D perhaps matches TRBD1 (7 bases). Trimming shortened V by 4 bases and J by 4 bases, and 14 bases separated the two germline ends. CDR3 length: 15 residues. Germline CDR1 and CDR2: MNHNY and SVGAGI (reference sequence). The CDR3 region is CASSSAAGGYNEQFF. DNA for the CDR3: TGTGCCAGCAGTTCAGCGGCAGGGGGGTACAATGAGCAGTTCTTC.

This rearrangement joins TRBV6-4 to TRBJ1-3, with D possibly matching TRBD1 (5 bases). V gave up 6 bases and J gave up 7 bases, with 16 bases separating them. The CDR3 spans 14 residues. Germline-derived CDR1 and CDR2 are MRHNA and SNTAGT. CDR3 in DNA: TGTGCCAGCAGCCTCGACAGCGAATCTAACACCATATATTTT. It is translated as CASSLDSESNTIYF.

The chain is built from TRBV5-1 and TRBJ2-3; the D gene is possibly TRBD2 (5 bases). Per the germline V gene, CDR1 is SGHRS and CDR2 is YFSETQ. The germline V and J ends were trimmed by 0 bases and 5 bases, with 7 bases remaining between them. This CDR3 spans 13 amino acids. The CDR3 bases are TGCGCCAGCAGCTTGGTCAGCGGAGATACGCAGTATTTT. The encoded protein is CASSLVSGDTQYF.

This clone came up a few times. V usage is TRBV4-1 and J usage is TRBJ2-4, with 8 nucleotides matching TRBD2. The germline V gene encodes CDR1 MGHRA and CDR2 YSYEKL. The CDR3 is made up of 16 amino acids. Trimming cost V 0 bases and J 8 bases; bases outside gene matches: 9. The CDR3 DNA reads as TGCGCCAGCAGCCAAGAAAAGGAGCGGGGGCCAGACATTCAGTACTTC. This sequence encodes CASSQEKERGPDIQYF.

A single count supports this clone. The chain links TRBV15 to TRBJ1-2; TRBD1 agrees at 8 bases. Germline values: CDR1 LNHNV, CDR2 YYDKDF (reference sequence). V dropped 6 bases and J dropped 0; count of bases not matched to a gene: 6. This CDR3 is 15 amino acids long. This CDR3 is CATSDRTGTNYGYTF. The DNA of the CDR3 is TGTGCCACCAGTGATCGGACAGGGACTAACTATGGCTACACCTTC.

The rearrangement joins TRBV25-1 to TRBJ1-1, with 9 bases identical to TRBD1. V lost 6 bases to trimming and J lost 2 bases; unmatched junction nucleotides: 7. CDR1 and CDR2 from the germline V gene are MGHDK and SYGVNS. The CDR3 extends over 15 amino acids. The CDR3 is CASRERTGANTEAFF. The CDR3 DNA follows: TGTGCCAGCAGAGAACGGACAGGGGCTAACACTGAAGCTTTCTTT.

This clone was seen a few times. The chain couples TRBV7-2 to TRBJ2-5, with TRBD2 matching 10 bases. This CDR3 comprises 18 residues. From germline, CDR1 is SGHTA and CDR2 FQGNSA. V lost 1 base, J lost 3 bases, and 11 bases stayed unmatched. Written as DNA, the CDR3 is TGTGCCAGCAGCTTAGTCGTCGGTAGCGGGGGGTGGAAAGAGACCCAGTACTTC. Its protein product is CASSLVVGSGGWKETQYF.

The count of this clone is one. The chain carries TRBV19 and TRBJ1-2; 8 positions agree with TRBD1. The CDR3 runs to 13 residues. The V segment lost 1 base and the J segment 7 bases; nucleotides outside the gene matches: 2. Per germline, CDR1 LNHDA and CDR2 SQIVND (reference sequence). CDR3 loop: CASSIGTGGGYTF. The CDR3 DNA is TGTGCCAGTAGTATAGGCACAGGGGGTGGCTACACCTTC.

The V call is TRBV6-5, the J call TRBJ1-3; 8 bases match TRBD1. Germline lookup yields CDR1 MNHEY and CDR2 SVGAGI. The V segment lost 6 bases and the J segment 0 bases; nucleotides outside the gene matches: 4. The length of the CDR3 is 15 residues. Here the CDR3 reads CASSRTGNSGNTIYF. CDR3 sequence (DNA): TGTGCCAGCAGCCGGACAGGGAACTCTGGAAACACCATATATTTT.

The count of this clone is one. This chain links TRBV5-4 with TRBJ1-1; D uncertain. V lost 0 bases and J lost 0, with 9 bases in between. CDR3 length equals 15 residues. Germline values: CDR1 SGHNT, CDR2 YYREEE (reference sequence). The CDR3 sequence: CASSLGAKMNTEAFF. CDR3 nucleotide sequence: TGTGCCAGCAGCTTGGGAGCGAAGATGAACACTGAAGCTTTCTTT.

The chain is built from TRBV5-4 and TRBJ2-1; D perhaps matches TRBD1 (6 bases). V lost 4 bases and J 9 bases, leaving 20 bases between the germline ends. The CDR3 is made up of 15 amino acids. Germline values: CDR1 SGHNT, CDR2 YYREEE (reference sequence). The CDR3 DNA sequence: TGTGCCAGCAGCCTGGGGGCTACCCCAACTGGTGAGCAGTTCTTC. As protein: CASSLGATPTGEQFF.

The chain links TRBV10-3 to TRBJ2-7, with D possibly matching TRBD2 (5 bases). The CDR3 runs 13 residues. Germline V gene data show CDR1 as ENHRY and CDR2 as SYGVKD. V was clipped by 3 bases and J by 3 bases, with 9 bases between them. In DNA, the CDR3 is TGTGCCATCAGTGATGGGAGTAGCTACGAGCAGTACGTC. Encoded protein: CAISDGSSYEQYV.

This clone has a single count. The CDR3, as DNA: TGTGCCAGCAGTGACCAGGGGGCTAGCAATCAGCCCCAGCATTTT. This codes for CASSDQGASNQPQHF. The chain joins TRBV25-1 to TRBJ1-5; 8 positions match TRBD1. In germline, CDR1 is MGHDK, CDR2 SYGVNS. The CDR3 runs to 15 residues. The J segment lost 0 bases and the V segment lost 3 bases, leaving 1 base of the junction unmatched.

This clone was counted a few times. The chain is built from TRBV5-6 and TRBJ2-2; 8 nucleotides match TRBD2. CDR1 and CDR2 (germline): SGHDT, YYEEEE. The ends lost 3 bases at V and 5 bases at J; junction bases unmatched: 12. The CDR3 runs to 17 residues. The CDR3 spells CASSSLFGGAETGELFF. For the CDR3, the DNA is TGTGCCAGCAGCTCCCTATTCGGGGGGGCTGAGACCGGGGAGCTGTTTTTT.

This clone has only a few counts. The chain links TRBV4-1 to TRBJ2-2; possibly TRBD1 for D (6 bases). V was cut by 3 bases and J by 6 bases, with 20 bases left in between. The CDR3 length is 17 residues. Germline V gives CDR1 MGHRA, CDR2 YSYEKL. CDR3 protein: CASSHPQILGAPGELFF. The CDR3 DNA reads TGCGCCAGCAGCCACCCACAGATTTTGGGGGCCCCCGGGGAGCTGTTTTTT.

The sample holds a few counts of this clone. In DNA form, the CDR3 reads TGTGCCAGCAGCTTATCGGGACAGGGGAATGAAAAACTGTTTTTT. Translated: CASSLSGQGNEKLFF. This sequence joins TRBV7-9 and TRBJ1-4; 10 bases are a match to TRBD1. CDR1 SEHNR and CDR2 FQNEAQ come from the germline V gene (reference sequence). The trim removed 2 bases at V and 5 bases at J, leaving 2 bases unmatched. The CDR3 covers 15 residues. Together with reference TRBV7-9 and TRBJ1-4, the CDR3 gives the full variable domain: DTGVSQNPRHKITKRGQNVTFRCDPISEHNRLYWYRQTLGQGPEFLTYFQNEAQLEKSRLLSDRFSAERPKGSFSTLEIQRTEQGDSAMYLCASSLSGQGNEKLFFGSGTQLSVL.

The rearrangement joins TRBV11-2 to TRBJ1-4; D call uncertain. In germline, CDR1 is SGHAT, CDR2 FQNNGV. V was cut by 2 bases and J by 0 bases, with 4 bases left in between. This CDR3 comprises 14 residues. The CDR3 reads CASSLHTTNEKLFF. CDR3 bases: TGTGCCAGCAGCTTACACACAACTAATGAAAAACTGTTTTTT.

This CDR3 reads CASSEIQGGRDEQYF. CDR3 nucleotide sequence: TGTGCCAGCAGTGAAATACAGGGGGGACGGGATGAGCAGTACTTC. V usage is TRBV6-1 and J usage is TRBJ2-7, with TRBD1 identical over 8 bases. J gave up 7 bases and V 2 bases, and 10 bases lay outside the gene matches. The CDR3 runs to 15 residues. Germline-derived CDR1 and CDR2 are MNHNS and SASEGT.

The chain joins TRBV7-2 to TRBJ2-5; no reliable D call. The CDR3 sequence is 13 residues long. The germline V gene encodes CDR1 SGHTA and CDR2 FQGNSA. V was pared by 3 bases and J by 6 bases, with 11 bases between. CDR3 protein: CASSFSVTQTQYF. For the CDR3, the DNA is TGTGCCAGCAGCTTCTCAGTAACGCAGACCCAGTACTTC.

This clone was recorded at least ten times. The chain links TRBV2 to TRBJ1-1; tentative D call: TRBD1 (5 bases). Germline CDR1 reads SNHLY; CDR2 reads FYNNEI. V was shortened by 3 bases and J by 4 bases, with 12 bases between the two germline ends. CDR3 length equals 14 residues. CDR3 in DNA: TGTGCCAGCAGTGACAGAAGGGGAGGCACTGAAGCTTTCTTT. Translating gives CASSDRRGGTEAFF.

V usage is TRBV5-1 and J usage is TRBJ2-5; 10 positions agree with TRBD1. Near its end, the DNA agrees better with TRBJ2-7, so the J call may be wrong. The CDR3 extends over 16 amino acids. Germline CDR1 and CDR2: SGHRS and YFSETQ. CDR3: CASSLGPTGGTYEQYF. In DNA, the CDR3 is TGCGCCAGCAGCTTGGGTCCGACAGGGGGCACCTACGAGCAGTACTTC.

J is TRBJ2-7 and V is TRBV6-5; 7 positions match TRBD1. V lost 2 bases and J lost 3; bases outside the gene matches: 7. Germline CDR1 and CDR2: MNHEY and SVGAGI. There are 15 residues in the CDR3. The CDR3 region is CASSYQQGIGYEQYF. DNA of the CDR3: TGTGCCAGCAGTTACCAACAGGGGATAGGCTACGAGCAGTACTTC.

The V and J genes are TRBV4-3 and TRBJ1-4, with 9 bases identical to TRBD1. The CDR3 spans 18 residues. Germline values: CDR1 LGHNA, CDR2 YSLEER. The V gene end was trimmed by 4 bases and the J gene end by 0 bases; junction bases not matched to a gene: 9. The CDR3 sequence is CASSLAPGQGATNEKLFF. The CDR3 region has the DNA TGCGCCAGCAGCCTCGCCCCGGGACAGGGTGCAACTAATGAAAAACTGTTTTTT.

This clone occurred a few times. The rearrangement uses TRBV19 and TRBJ1-1; 7 nucleotides align to TRBD1. The CDR3 contains 13 residues. CDR1 and CDR2 (germline): LNHDA, SQIVND (reference sequence). With 7 bases clipped from V and 5 bases from J, the junction kept 7 bases outside the gene matches. Here the CDR3 DNA reads TGTGCCAGTAAGGGGACAGTCGGGACTGAAGCTTTCTTT. Translating gives CASKGTVGTEAFF.

J is TRBJ2-5 and V is TRBV15; a possible D gene is TRBD1 (5 bases). The CDR3 is 13 residues long. Germline V gene data show CDR1 as LNHNV and CDR2 as YYDKDF (reference sequence). With 1 base removed from V and 5 bases from J, the gap between germline ends came to 8 bases. The CDR3 reads CATSRGGRETQYF. The DNA of the CDR3 is TGTGCCACCAGCAGAGGGGGCCGGGAGACCCAGTACTTC.

The chain couples TRBV27 to TRBJ1-1; D is possibly TRBD1 (5 bases). The CDR3 totals 13 residues. Trimming left V 6 bases short and J 5 bases short, with 13 bases between. The germline V gene has CDR1 MNHEY and CDR2 SMNVEV (reference sequence). CDR3 region: CASRVDRFTEAFF. The CDR3 nucleotides are TGTGCCAGCAGGGTAGACAGATTTACTGAAGCTTTCTTT.